This TCR beta chain appears in the sequencing data of a study of T cell changes during pregnancy in multiple sclerosis. The data were produced by immunoSEQ multiplex PCR, yet TCRdb's version contains in-frame clones alone and is incomplete. This sample has roughly 84,000 clones, with approximately 92% found just once. This clone turned up a few times. CDR3 length: 14 amino acids. Trimming stripped 2 bases from V and 3 bases from J, with 11 bases between. Per germline, CDR1 GTSNPN and CDR2 SVGIG (reference sequence). Sequencing used peripheral blood, obtained in the third trimester of pregnancy. This clonotype was sampled from a female donor in good health, enrolled as a control in a pregnancy study. J is TRBJ1-5 and V is TRBV30; D not certain. The CDR3, as DNA: TGTGCCTGGAGTCCGGGTCTTGTCAATCAGCCCCAGCATTTT. Amino acids: CAWSPGLVNQPQHF. Full variable domain (outside the CDR3, taken from reference TRBV30 and TRBJ1-5): SQTIHQWPATLVQPVGSPLSLECTVEGTSNPNLYWYRQAAGRGLQLLFYSVGIGQISSEVPQNLSASRPQDRQFILSSKKLLLSDSGFYLCAWSPGLVNQPQHFGDGTRLSIL.